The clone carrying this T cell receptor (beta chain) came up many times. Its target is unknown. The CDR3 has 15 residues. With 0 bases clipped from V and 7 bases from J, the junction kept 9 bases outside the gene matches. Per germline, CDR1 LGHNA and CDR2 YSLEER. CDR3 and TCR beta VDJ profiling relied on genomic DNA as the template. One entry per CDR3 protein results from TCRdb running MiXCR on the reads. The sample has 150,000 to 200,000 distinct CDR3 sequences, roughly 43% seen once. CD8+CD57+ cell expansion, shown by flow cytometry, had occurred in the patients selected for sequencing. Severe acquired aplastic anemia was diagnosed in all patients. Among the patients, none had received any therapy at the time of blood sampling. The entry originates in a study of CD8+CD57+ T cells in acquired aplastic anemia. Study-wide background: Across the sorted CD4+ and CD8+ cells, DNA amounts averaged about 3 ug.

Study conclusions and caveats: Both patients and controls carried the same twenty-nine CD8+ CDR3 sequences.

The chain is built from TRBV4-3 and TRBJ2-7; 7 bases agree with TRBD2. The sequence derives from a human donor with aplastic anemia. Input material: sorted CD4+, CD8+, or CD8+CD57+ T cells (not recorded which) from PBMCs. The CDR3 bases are TGCGCCAGCAGCCAAGATCGGGTGGGAGGGAAGGAGCAGTACTTC. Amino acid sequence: CASSQDRVGGKEQYF.